Shown below are 26 T cell receptor beta chains from a single sample sequenced in a study of CD8+CD57+ T cells in acquired aplastic anemia. Previously, flow cytometry had revealed CD8+CD57+ cell expansion in the patients chosen for sequencing. Genomic DNA provided the template from which TCR beta VDJ and CDR3 profiles were obtained. TCRdb re-called the reads with MiXCR, one entry per CDR3 protein. This table holds hundreds of thousands of distinct CDR3 sequences, 40% to 60% found once. Sequenced sample: sorted CD4+, CD8+, or CD8+CD57+ T cells (not recorded which) from PBMCs. The receptor source for this set is a human donor with aplastic anemia.

This clonotype has a count of ten or more. The rearrangement joins TRBV20-1 to TRBJ1-5; possible D gene TRBD1, 5 bases. The CDR3 has 14 residues. Trimming shortened V by 1 base and J by 0 bases, and 7 bases separated the two germline ends. Germline CDR1 DFQATT, CDR2 SNEGSKA (reference sequence). CDR3 amino acids: CSARGGDSNQPQHF. The CDR3 DNA reads TGCAGTGCTAGAGGGGGGGATAGCAATCAGCCCCAGCATTTT.

This clonotype was observed a few times. This may stem from a read error, because a much larger clone lies one nucleotide away. The CDR3 DNA reads TGCAGCGGGGTCCCGAAAATGAACACTGGAGCTTTCTTT. Encoded protein: CSGVPKMNTGAFF. The chain uses TRBV29-1 and TRBJ1-1; D is unclear. This CDR3 is 13 amino acids long. Germline values: CDR1 SQVTM, CDR2 ANQGSEA.

About this clonotype: A much larger clone lies a single base off, so this may be a read error. The final CDR3 position lacks the conserved phenylalanine or tryptophan, pointing to a likely read error. The chain combines TRBV19 with TRBJ2-1; D possibly uses TRBD1 or TRBD2 (7 bases each). Per the germline V gene, CDR1 is LNHDA and CDR2 is SQIVND (reference sequence). The germline V and J ends were trimmed by 7 bases and 3 bases, with 13 bases remaining between them. The CDR3 extends over 14 amino acids. This CDR3 reads CASTPRGGYNEQFV. The DNA for the CDR3 is TGTGCCAGTACCCCCAGGGGGGGCTACAATGAGCAGTTCGTC.

The V gene is TRBV6-5, the J gene TRBJ1-5, with unresolved D. Trimming stripped 9 bases from V and 12 bases from J, with 9 bases between. Germline V gene sequence: CDR1 MNHEY, CDR2 SVGAGI. CDR3 length: 9 amino acids. CDR3 residues: CASTPNQHF. The CDR3 nucleotides read TGTGCCAGTACGCCGAACCAGCATTTT.

The chain carries TRBV20-1 and TRBJ2-5; D is perhaps TRBD1 (5 bases). The germline V gene has CDR1 DFQATT and CDR2 SNEGSKA (reference sequence). Trimming pared 1 base from V and 5 bases from J, leaving 17 bases between. The CDR3 sequence is 15 residues long. In DNA, the CDR3 is TGCAGTGCTAGAGCCAAGACCGACAGATGGGAGACCCAGTACTTC. Its translation: CSARAKTDRWETQYF.

This clonotype was seen repeatedly, ten times or more. The chain uses TRBV7-8 and TRBJ1-4, with 7 bases matching TRBD1. The junction had 4 bases not matched to a gene; V was cut back by 5 bases and J by 4 bases. This CDR3 has 14 residues. Germline V lookup: CDR1 SGHVS, CDR2 FQNEAQ. CDR3 nucleotide sequence: TGTGCCAGCAGCCCACAGGGGAGTAATGAAAAACTGTTTTTT. Amino acid sequence: CASSPQGSNEKLFF.

This clonotype has just a few counts. V usage is TRBV27 and J usage is TRBJ2-3; D remains ambiguous. The CDR3 is made up of 12 amino acids. Germline CDR1 is MNHEY and CDR2 is SMNVEV (reference sequence). Trimming took off 8 bases at V and 3 bases at J, with 9 bases between the two ends. DNA for the CDR3: TGTGCCAGCGGAAACAGAACAGATACGCAGTATTTT. Its translation: CASGNRTDTQYF.

This clonotype has a count of ten or more. This chain joins TRBV5-5 and TRBJ2-2; 7 nucleotides line up with TRBD2. V was clipped by 1 base and J by 3 bases; unmatched bases: 9. Looked up from germline, CDR1 is SGHKS and CDR2 is YYEKEE (reference sequence). CDR3 length: 17 residues. In DNA, the CDR3 is TGTGCCAGCAGCTTGAATATGGGGGGGGGGGACACCGGGGAGCTGTTTTTT. Amino acid sequence: CASSLNMGGGDTGELFF.

This clonotype appeared many times. The J gene is TRBJ2-7, the V gene TRBV28, with D possibly TRBD1 on 5 matching bases. Looked up from germline, CDR1 is MDHEN and CDR2 is SYDVKM. The CDR3 is made up of 14 amino acids. The V gene lost 4 bases and the J gene lost 3 bases, with 13 bases spanning the gap. The CDR3 sequence is CASSSSRQRYEQYF. DNA of the CDR3: TGTGCCAGCAGTTCCTCCCGACAGCGCTACGAGCAGTACTTC.

CDR3 residues: CASSPWTGTDTQYF. DNA for the CDR3: TGTGCCAGCAGCCCCTGGACTGGGACAGATACGCAGTATTTT. The rearrangement links TRBV7-2 to TRBJ2-3; possible D gene TRBD2, 5 bases. CDR3 length: 14 amino acids. CDR1 SGHTA and CDR2 FQGNSA come from the germline V gene. Trimming shortened V by 5 bases and J by 3 bases, and 12 bases separated the two germline ends.

Sample share makes this clonotype medium-sized. This chain joins TRBV2 and TRBJ1-6, with D hard to call. This CDR3 contains 12 residues. Trimming cost V 7 bases and J 8 bases, with 9 bases left between them. Germline lookup yields CDR1 SNHLY and CDR2 FYNNEI. The CDR3 here is CASTTGDSPLHF. CDR3 DNA sequence: TGTGCCAGCACTACCGGTGATTCACCCCTCCACTTT.

This chain links TRBV15 with TRBJ2-7; D possibly corresponds to TRBD1 (5 bases). Germline V CDR1 and CDR2: LNHNV, YYDKDF (reference sequence). Trimming took 0 bases from V and 6 from J, leaving 15 bases between them. The CDR3 runs to 15 residues. The CDR3 coding sequence is TGTGCCACCAGCAGAGATAAAGGGGCCCGAGGCGAGCAGTACTTC. It encodes CATSRDKGARGEQYF.

For this clonotype: The junction does not match germline at one end; this may be a read error. This sequence joins TRBV5-1 and TRBJ1-6, with no clear D. This CDR3 has 14 residues. Germline loops: CDR1 SGHRS, CDR2 YFSETQ. The CDR3 here is CASSQRENNSPLHF. In nucleotides, the CDR3 is TGTGCCAGCAGCCAAAGGGAAAACAATTCACCCCTCCACTTT. Together with reference TRBV5-1 and TRBJ1-6, the CDR3 gives the full variable domain: KAGVTQTPRYLIKTRGQQVTLSCSPISGHRSVSWYQQTPGQGLQFLFEYFSETQRNKGNFPGRFSGRQFSNSRSEMNVSTLELGDSALYLCASSQRENNSPLHFGNGTRLTVT.

As for this clonotype: At one end, the junction sequence differs from germline, possibly due to a read error. V and J are TRBV6-1 and TRBJ1-4; D not certain. This CDR3 has 12 residues. Germline V gives CDR1 MNHNS, CDR2 SASEGT. CDR3 nucleotide sequence: TGTGCCAGCAGTGAAGTTCGAGATGAACTGTCTTTT. It yields the protein CASSEVRDELSF.

This clonotype was seen ten or more times. The rearrangement links TRBV28 to TRBJ1-5; 8 positions agree with TRBD1. This CDR3 region has 16 residues. Trimming took 4 bases from V and 2 from J; bases not matched to a gene: 7. CDR1 MDHEN and CDR2 SYDVKM come from the germline V gene. Here the CDR3 reads CASSSSGGAGNQPQHF. CDR3 DNA: TGTGCCAGCAGTTCCTCAGGGGGCGCAGGCAATCAGCCCCAGCATTTT.

The chain carries TRBV29-1 and TRBJ1-1; D uncertain. CDR1 is SQVTM and CDR2 is ANQGSEA in the germline V gene. V lost 7 bases to trimming and J lost 6 bases, with 9 bases between them. The CDR3 runs to 10 residues. CDR3 loop: CSGGTPEAFF. The CDR3 DNA reads as TGCAGCGGTGGAACACCTGAAGCTTTCTTT.

In this sample, this clonotype turned up many times. The chain combines TRBV4-2 with TRBJ2-2, with 12 nucleotides matching TRBD2. This CDR3 region has 18 residues. Germline trimming cut 0 bases from V and 5 bases from J; bases unmatched to any gene: 7. Germline V gene lookup returns CDR1 LGHNA and CDR2 YNFKEQ. Written as DNA, the CDR3 is TGTGCCAGCAGCCAAGATCCTAGCGGGGGGGTCGGGACCGGGGAGCTGTTTTTT. It specifies CASSQDPSGGVGTGELFF.

For the CDR3, the DNA is TGTGCCAGTAGTACTTATGAAAAACTGTTTTTT. Its protein product is CASSTYEKLFF. This chain uses TRBV19 with TRBJ1-4, with D unresolved. The CDR3 totals 11 residues. Germline-derived CDR1 and CDR2 are LNHDA and SQIVND (reference sequence). Deletions cut 4 bases from V and 6 bases from J, with 3 bases between. Based on the CDR3 plus reference TRBV19 and TRBJ1-4, the full variable domain is DGGITQSPKYLFRKEGQNVTLSCEQNLNHDAMYWYRQDPGQGLRLIYYSQIVNDFQKGDIAEGYSVSREKKESFPLTVTSAQKNPTAFYLCASSTYEKLFFGSGTQLSVL.

As concerns this clonotype: This clone may be a read error of a much larger clone one base away. The V and J genes are TRBV9 and TRBJ2-7; D call uncertain. The CDR3 length is 14 residues. In germline, CDR1 is SGDLS, CDR2 YYNGEE. V was trimmed by 4 bases and J by 6 bases, leaving 17 bases between them. CDR3 DNA sequence: TGTGCCAGCAGCCAAGACTTTGGGCTCATCGAGCAGTACTTC. Translating gives CASSQDFGLIEQYF.

This clonotype was seen ten or more times. Germline and junction disagree at one end, which may indicate a read error. The V call is TRBV19, the J call TRBJ2-3, with TRBD2 matching 8 bases. In germline, CDR1 is LNHDA, CDR2 SQIVND (reference sequence). CDR3 length equals 15 residues. The CDR3 nucleotides are TGTGCCACTAGTAGGGGTAGCGGGGGCACAGATACGCAGTATTTT. This codes for CATSRGSGGTDTQYF.

This clonotype was recorded a few times. The DNA is left out, because the CDR3 cannot be placed on it with certainty; the CDR3 is given as TCRdb lists it. The rearrangement joins TRBV2 to TRBJ1-5; the table's D call, TRBD1, has no DNA check behind it. The CDR3 is 20 amino acids in total, end residues counted. Germline assignment: CDR1 SNHLY and CDR2 FYNNEI. The CDR3 here is CASKVGQIEKLFFGSGTQHF.

This clonotype was seen a handful of times. This chain uses TRBV19 with TRBJ1-5, with D tentatively TRBD1 (5 bases). Per the germline V gene, CDR1 is LNHDA and CDR2 is SQIVND (reference sequence). This CDR3 contains 16 residues. V lost 5 bases and J 2 bases, leaving 16 bases between the germline ends. CDR3 loop: CASSGGREEGNQPQHF. The CDR3, as DNA: TGTGCCAGTAGTGGAGGCAGGGAGGAAGGCAATCAGCCCCAGCATTTT.

V gene TRBV2 combines with J gene TRBJ1-1; 7 positions match TRBD1. J gave up 1 base and V 8 bases, and 10 bases lay outside the gene matches. Germline V gene data show CDR1 as SNHLY and CDR2 as FYNNEI. The CDR3 contains 15 residues. CDR3 loop: CASSPPSGGNTEAFF. Here the CDR3 DNA reads TGTGCCAGCTCACCCCCCTCAGGGGGGAACACTGAAGCTTTCTTT.

This clonotype was seen at least ten times. The chain has TRBV5-1 and TRBJ1-3; perhaps TRBD1 as D (5 bases). The CDR3 sequence is 13 residues long. Germline CDR1 reads SGHRS; CDR2 reads YFSETQ. Trimming removed 5 bases at V and 2 bases at J, with 8 bases between. CDR3: CASRAGPGNTIYF. CDR3 coding DNA: TGCGCCAGCAGGGCAGGGCCTGGAAACACCATATATTTT.

The chain links TRBV7-9 to TRBJ2-3; 7 bases are shared with TRBD2. Germline V gene data show CDR1 as SEHNR and CDR2 as FQNEAQ (reference sequence). The CDR3 length is 15 residues. V dropped 5 bases and J dropped 3; count of bases not matched to a gene: 8. The CDR3 region is CASSAGPGGTDTQYF. The DNA for the CDR3 is TGTGCCAGCAGCGCGGGCCCGGGGGGTACAGATACGCAGTATTTT.

This clonotype was observed at least ten times. This rearrangement joins TRBV28 to TRBJ2-1; 11 bases fit TRBD2. Germline assignment: CDR1 MDHEN and CDR2 SYDVKM. V gave up 6 bases and J gave up 4 bases; unmatched junction bases: 5. This CDR3 has 15 amino acids. The CDR3 DNA is TGTGCCAGCAGCCTGACTAGCGGGGTTTACAATGAGCAGTTCTTC. Residues: CASSLTSGVYNEQFF.